The 5 T cell receptor beta chains below were found in one sample sequenced in a study of blood T cell repertoires in COVID-19. Clones were sequenced by immunoSEQ multiplex PCR, and TCRdb holds only the in-frame ones, with some missing. The sample consists of approximately 170,000 clones, 84% of them appearing once. Sequences were obtained from peripheral blood. The receptors here all came from a man aged 40-49 years who had recovered from COVID-19.

This chain connects TRBV6-5 to TRBJ2-7; 11 bases agree with TRBD2. Germline V gene sequence: CDR1 MNHEY, CDR2 SVGAGI. The length of the CDR3 is 13 residues. Losses at the gene ends were 6 bases for V and 3 bases for J; bases not matched to a gene: 1. The CDR3 DNA reads TGTGCCAGCAGCCTAGCGGGGGGCTACGAGCAGTACTTC. It codes for CASSLAGGYEQYF.

The chain joins TRBV5-1 to TRBJ1-4; 9 bases are a match to TRBD1. The CDR3 contains 15 residues. In germline, CDR1 is SGHRS, CDR2 YFSETQ. J lost 3 bases, V lost 9 bases, and 9 bases had no gene match. The CDR3 here is CATSRDRAPNEKLFF. In DNA form, the CDR3 reads TGCGCCACCTCCCGGGACAGGGCACCTAATGAAAAACTGTTTTTT. Full variable domain (missing parts from reference TRBV5-1 and TRBJ1-4): KAGVTQTPRYLIKTRGQQVTLSCSPISGHRSVSWYQQTPGQGLQFLFEYFSETQRNKGNFPGRFSGRQFSNSRSEMNVSTLELGDSALYLCATSRDRAPNEKLFFGSGTQLSVL.

The V call is TRBV6-5, the J call TRBJ1-5; a weak D match, TRBD1 (5 bases). The CDR3 is 12 residues long. Germline lookup yields CDR1 MNHEY and CDR2 SVGAGI. V was clipped by 8 bases and J by 4 bases, with 9 bases between them. Written as DNA, the CDR3 is TGTGCCAGCTATGGGGGGAATCAGCCCCAGCATTTT. As protein: CASYGGNQPQHF.

This rearrangement joins TRBV4-3 to TRBJ1-5; D gene unclear. The germline CDR1 and CDR2 sequences are LGHNA and YSLEER. The CDR3 has 15 amino acids. V was clipped by 1 base and J by 0 bases, with 7 bases between them. The DNA for the CDR3 is TGCGCCAGCAGCCAAGTCGCCGGTAGCAATCAGCCCCAGCATTTT. Its translation is CASSQVAGSNQPQHF.

The chain joins TRBV5-1 to TRBJ2-5; TRBD2 matches at 8 bases. The V and J ends lost 3 bases and 2 bases, in that order; junction bases with no gene match: 9. Germline-derived CDR1 and CDR2 are SGHRS and YFSETQ. The CDR3 is 16 residues long. CDR3 in DNA: TGCGCCAGCAGCTGGGAGTCTAGCGGGTCTCAAGAGACCCAGTACTTC. Translated: CASSWESSGSQETQYF.